This T cell receptor (beta chain) is drawn from a study of graft-versus-host responses after intestinal transplantation. Study as a whole: The recipients all started with anti-thymocyte globulin induction and then took tacrolimus and steroids for about 3 years.

TCRdb's table, derived via immunoSEQ multiplex PCR, lists solely in-frame clones and lacks some. The table lists 80,000 to 100,000 clones, approximately 90% of them singletons. For this clone: Its target is unknown.

There are 15 residues in the CDR3. V lost 5 bases, J lost 4 bases, and 5 bases stayed unmatched. CDR1 and CDR2 (germline): LNHDA, SQIVND (reference sequence). The chain joins TRBV19 to TRBJ1-5, with TRBD1 identical over 10 bases. The clonotype originates from a human donor who received an intestinal transplant. The specimen was unstimulated CD4+ T cells sorted from spleen or lymph node cells, collected before intestinal transplant. The CDR3: CASSRTGGENQPQHF. CDR3 DNA sequence: TGTGCCAGTAGTCGGACAGGGGGGGAGAATCAGCCCCAGCATTTT.